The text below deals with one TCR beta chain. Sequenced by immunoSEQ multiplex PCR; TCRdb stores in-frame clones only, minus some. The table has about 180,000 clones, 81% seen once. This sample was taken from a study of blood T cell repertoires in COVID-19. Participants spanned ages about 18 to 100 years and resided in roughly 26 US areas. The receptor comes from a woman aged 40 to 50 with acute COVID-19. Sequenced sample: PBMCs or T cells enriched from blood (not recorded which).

CDR3 sequence (DNA): TGCGCCAGCAGCCAAATTACTAGCGGGAGGGACGTTGAGCAGTTCTTC. It yields the protein CASSQITSGRDVEQFF. The chain is built from TRBV5-1 and TRBJ2-1; 13 nucleotides match TRBD2. The CDR3 has 16 residues. J lost 9 bases, V lost 4 bases, and 10 bases had no gene match. Germline assignment: CDR1 SGHRS and CDR2 YFSETQ.